Listed here is a single TCR beta chain. The antigen is unknown. The data belong to a study of cytomegalovirus exposure and HLA in healthy donors. Background on the study: Some 85 million unique TCRs from HLA-typed donors were held in an early data release. Findings and limits, study-wide: Cytomegalovirus-associated status was assigned to 164 TCR beta chains.

This CDR3 comprises 13 residues. CDR1 and CDR2 (germline): SEHNR, FQNEAQ (reference sequence). The PCR made use of 60 Vbeta and 13 Jbeta primers. Measured with immunoSEQ multiplex PCR; TCRdb has only the in-frame clones, and not every one. The data show some 200,000 clones, approximately 82% seen once. The receptor was derived from a woman aged 40 to 55 in good health and CMV-seronegative. The chain joins TRBV7-9 to TRBJ2-5; tentative D call: TRBD1 (6 bases). The tail of the sequence fits TRBJ2-7 better, so the J call may be wrong. The sample comprised PBMCs. CDR3: CASSVQGAHEQYF. CDR3 bases: TGTGCCAGCAGCGTACAGGGTGCCCACGAGCAGTACTTC.